This passage covers 9 T cell receptor beta chains from one sample sequenced in a study of cytotoxic CD8 clonotypes in ibrutinib-treated CLL (dated by TCRdb to 2020 to 2022). The sample's time point label, decoded: 12 months on ibrutinib. Receptors were amplified or captured by the immunoSEQ multiplex PCR assay. In TCRdb, the immuneACCESS table is reduced to in-frame sequences with V and J assigned. These tables do not hold every clone; where another copy was compared, an unresolved V gene accounts for under half, and the others remain unexplained. The sample data list about 200,000 clones, and just under 80% of these were observed just once. The top ten hold roughly 11% of the sample. Material: PBMCs, obtained after 12 months of ibrutinib treatment. The receptors here all came from a human donor with chronic lymphocytic leukemia.

This clone was seen more than once but under ten times. V gene TRBV30 combines with J gene TRBJ1-5; possibly TRBD1 for D (5 bases). CDR3 length: 15 amino acids. The germline V gene encodes CDR1 GTSNPN and CDR2 SVGIG (reference sequence). V was trimmed by 0 bases and J by 1 base, leaving 10 bases between them. The CDR3 nucleotides are TGTGCCTGGAGTGTTGGGCGGGGGAGCAATCAGCCCCAGCATTTT. This encodes CAWSVGRGSNQPQHF.

This chain joins TRBV19 and TRBJ2-1, with 10 bases identical to TRBD2. Germline CDR1 and CDR2: LNHDA and SQIVND (reference sequence). V gave up 0 bases and J gave up 4 bases; unmatched junction bases: 3. The CDR3 loop spans 16 amino acids. CDR3 region: CASSIDVAGGYNEQFF. The CDR3 coding sequence is TGTGCCAGTAGTATAGATGTAGCGGGGGGTTACAATGAGCAGTTCTTC.

CDR3 loop: CASSMAVSSYEQYF. CDR3 coding DNA: TGTGCCAGTAGTATGGCAGTCAGCTCCTACGAGCAGTACTTC. The V call is TRBV19, the J call TRBJ2-7; no definite D call. CDR3 length: 14 residues. V lost 3 bases and J 0 bases, leaving 9 bases between the germline ends. The germline V gene encodes CDR1 LNHDA and CDR2 SQIVND (reference sequence).

The V and J genes are TRBV5-1 and TRBJ2-7; perhaps TRBD2 as D (6 bases). Germline values: CDR1 SGHRS, CDR2 YFSETQ. V was trimmed by 4 bases and J by 6 bases, leaving 20 bases between them. This CDR3 has 15 amino acids. CDR3 nucleotide sequence: TGCGCCAGCAGCCTGGTGGGGGACCCGGAGGGCGAGCAGTACTTC. The encoded protein is CASSLVGDPEGEQYF.

This chain uses TRBV6-5 with TRBJ1-3; no clear D gene. Trimming cost V 0 bases and J 4 bases, with 10 bases left between them. Germline CDR1 and CDR2: MNHEY and SVGAGI. The CDR3 covers 15 residues. The DNA of the CDR3 is TGTGCCAGCAGTTACTCGCGGCAGCCGGGAAACACCATATATTTT. Protein: CASSYSRQPGNTIYF.

The rearrangement joins TRBV10-3 to TRBJ2-7, with 9 bases that match TRBD1. Looked up from germline, CDR1 is ENHRY and CDR2 is SYGVKD. J gave up 4 bases and V 3 bases, and 4 bases lay outside the gene matches. This CDR3 is built from 14 residues. The CDR3 coding sequence is TGTGCCATCAGTGAAAGGGACAGGGAATACGAGCAGTACTTC. It is translated as CAISERDREYEQYF.

This clone was counted once. Here the CDR3 DNA reads TGTGCCAGCAGCTCGGGGAAACCGGAACCTCGATCCTACAATGAGCAGTTCTTC. This sequence encodes CASSSGKPEPRSYNEQFF. The chain has TRBV11-2 and TRBJ2-1; a weak D match, TRBD2 (5 bases). Germline assignment: CDR1 SGHAT and CDR2 FQNNGV. This CDR3 is 18 amino acids long. Trimming cost V 4 bases and J 1 base, with 20 bases left between them.

This sequence joins TRBV2 and TRBJ2-7; D possibly uses TRBD1 or TRBD2 (5 bases each). This CDR3 is built from 12 residues. Looked up from germline, CDR1 is SNHLY and CDR2 is FYNNEI. V was pared by 7 bases and J by 3 bases, with 10 bases between. CDR3 DNA sequence: TGTGCCAGCACCAGGGAGAGCTACGAGCAGTACTTC. Translating gives CASTRESYEQYF.

In this sample, this clone turned up a few times. The genes are TRBV25-1 and TRBJ2-7, with D perhaps being TRBD1 or TRBD2 (5 bases each). The ends were cut back, 8 bases at V and 5 bases at J, with 19 bases in the middle. Germline values: CDR1 MGHDK, CDR2 SYGVNS. This CDR3 spans 14 amino acids. The CDR3 protein is CASARRDGDHEQYF. Here the CDR3 DNA reads TGTGCCAGCGCCCGCAGGGACGGCGACCACGAGCAGTACTTC.